Following are 21 T cell receptor beta chains from one sample sequenced in a study of CD8+CD57+ T cells in acquired aplastic anemia. In patients chosen for sequencing, flow cytometry had shown CD8+CD57+ cell expansion. TCR beta VDJ combinations and CDR3 sequences were profiled from genomic DNA. TCRdb itself ran the reads through MiXCR, one entry per CDR3 protein. The table shows 310,000 or so distinct CDR3 sequences, with under 60% occurring only once. The sample comprised sorted CD4+, CD8+, or CD8+CD57+ T cells (not recorded which) from PBMCs. Source of these receptors: a human donor with aplastic anemia.

The chain combines TRBV6-5 with TRBJ2-1; 7 nucleotides agree with TRBD2. This CDR3 is 15 amino acids long. Germline lookup yields CDR1 MNHEY and CDR2 SVGAGI. The V and J ends lost 4 bases and 9 bases, in that order; junction bases with no gene match: 12. The CDR3 nucleotides read TGTGCCAGCAGTTCCCCCCGGGCGGGAGCAGGTGAGCAGTTCTTC. Translated, it gives CASSSPRAGAGEQFF.

The gene calls are TRBV4-2 and TRBJ1-2, with 7 bases matching TRBD1. Germline V CDR1 and CDR2: LGHNA, YNFKEQ. The junction had 9 bases not matched to a gene; V was cut back by 1 base and J by 1 base. CDR3 length: 17 amino acids. Written as DNA, the CDR3 is TGTGCCAGCAGCCAAGCCCCCGACAGGGAGATTAACTATGGCTACACCTTC. Its protein is CASSQAPDREINYGYTF.

The chain has TRBV19 and TRBJ1-2; the D is unclear. Germline V lookup: CDR1 LNHDA, CDR2 SQIVND (reference sequence). Trimming cost V 9 bases and J 2 bases, with 16 bases left between them. The CDR3 runs to 14 residues. In nucleotides, the CDR3 is TGTGCCAGCCGTCTTGTGGGGTTCAACTATGGCTACACCTTC. It codes for CASRLVGFNYGYTF.

This clonotype was seen many times. The chain joins TRBV14 to TRBJ2-4, with 9 nucleotides matching TRBD2. CDR1 SGHDN and CDR2 FVKESK come from the germline V gene. The ends lost 4 bases at V and 0 bases at J; junction bases unmatched: 4. The CDR3 length is 16 residues. The CDR3: CASSPIAGAAKNIQYF. CDR3 sequence (DNA): TGTGCCAGCAGCCCCATAGCGGGGGCAGCCAAAAACATTCAGTACTTC.

A few counts support this clonotype. The gene calls are TRBV20-1 and TRBJ1-1, with D possibly TRBD1 on 5 matching bases. This CDR3 is 13 amino acids long. The germline V and J ends were trimmed by 7 bases and 1 base, with 13 bases remaining between them. The germline CDR1 and CDR2 sequences are DFQATT and SNEGSKA (reference sequence). CDR3 region: CSGTEDRNTEAFF. The CDR3, as DNA: TGCAGTGGGACCGAAGACAGGAACACTGAAGCTTTCTTT.

This clonotype has at least ten counts. The chain is built from TRBV18 and TRBJ1-6, with D perhaps TRBD1 (5 bases). The germline CDR1 and CDR2 sequences are KGHSH and LQKENI. CDR3 length: 16 amino acids. Trimming shortened V by 3 bases and J by 9 bases, and 18 bases separated the two germline ends. For the CDR3, the DNA is TGTGCCAGCTCACCCGCATCCAGGGCGTGGTCTTCACCCCTCCACTTT. It codes for CASSPASRAWSSPLHF.

This clonotype was recorded at least ten times. This chain links TRBV6-5 with TRBJ2-7; D gene unclear. V lost 6 bases and J 1 base, leaving 7 bases between the germline ends. Germline V CDR1 and CDR2: MNHEY, SVGAGI. CDR3 length equals 12 residues. CDR3 DNA sequence: TGTGCCAGCAGCGACATTTCCTACGAGCAGTACTTC. This gives the protein CASSDISYEQYF.

The V gene is TRBV25-1, the J gene TRBJ2-7, with D maybe TRBD1 (7 bases). Between the trimmed V and J ends, which lost 9 bases and 3 bases, there was a span of 15 bases. The CDR3 contains 13 residues. Germline V gives CDR1 MGHDK, CDR2 SYGVNS. CDR3 nucleotides: TGTGCCAGGACCGGGGGACAGATCTACGAGCAGTACTTC. Its protein is CARTGGQIYEQYF.

V is TRBV5-1 and J is TRBJ2-3; 9 bases are shared with TRBD2. Germline CDR1 is SGHRS and CDR2 is YFSETQ. CDR3 size: 14 residues. V shed 6 bases and J 5 bases; nucleotides not matched to a gene: 7. CDR3 amino acids: CASKIAGVEDTQYF. The CDR3 nucleotides are TGCGCCAGCAAAATAGCGGGGGTCGAAGATACGCAGTATTTT.

Ten or more counts support this clonotype. The chain joins TRBV12-3 or TRBV12-4 to TRBJ1-1; D is unresolved. The CDR3 runs to 14 residues. Trimming cost V 5 bases and J 1 base, with 11 bases left between them. The CDR3 protein is CASSAQHTNTEAFF. The DNA for the CDR3 is TGTGCCAGCAGTGCCCAACATACGAACACTGAAGCTTTCTTT.

This clonotype was observed at least ten times. This chain joins TRBV7-3 and TRBJ1-2; TRBD1 is a possible D gene (6 bases). Trimming cost V 6 bases and J 4 bases, with 15 bases left between them. Germline V lookup: CDR1 SGHTA, CDR2 FQGTGA. This CDR3 is 14 amino acids long. CDR3 sequence: CASRNIDRIYGYTF. The DNA of the CDR3 is TGTGCCAGCAGAAATATCGACAGGATCTATGGCTACACCTTC.

The V and J genes are TRBV19 and TRBJ1-1; TRBD1 matches at 7 bases. The CDR3 extends over 13 amino acids. Germline CDR1 LNHDA, CDR2 SQIVND (reference sequence). V was pared by 6 bases and J by 0 bases, with 1 base of the junction left unmatched. CDR3 DNA sequence: TGTGCCAGTAGGGACAGGCTGAACACTGAAGCTTTCTTT. Translation: CASRDRLNTEAFF.

The chain is built from TRBV14 and TRBJ1-2; maybe TRBD1 (5 bases). Looked up from germline, CDR1 is SGHDN and CDR2 is FVKESK. V was shortened by 4 bases and J by 1 base, with 19 bases between the two germline ends. The CDR3 extends over 17 amino acids. The CDR3, as DNA: TGTGCCAGCAGCCCCACCGGGATGGGGGTATATAACTATGGCTACACCTTC. This codes for CASSPTGMGVYNYGYTF. The whole variable domain, filled in from reference TRBV14 and TRBJ1-2, reads EAGVTQFPSHSVIEKGQTVTLRCDPISGHDNLYWYRRVMGKEIKFLLHFVKESKQDESGMPNNRFLAERTGGTYSTLKVQPAELEDSGVYFCASSPTGMGVYNYGYTFGSGTRLTVV.

J is TRBJ2-3 and V is TRBV5-1; TRBD2 agrees at 14 bases. V gave up 7 bases and J gave up 11 bases; unmatched junction bases: 24. The CDR3 covers 19 residues. Germline V gene lookup returns CDR1 SGHRS and CDR2 YFSETQ. This CDR3 is CASLQTGLAGGRLWNEQYF. The DNA for the CDR3 is TGCGCCAGCCTTCAAACCGGACTAGCGGGAGGCCGGTTGTGGAATGAGCAGTATTTT.

This clonotype showed up just a few times. The CDR3 reads CASSGDRGRTDTQYF. Written as DNA, the CDR3 is TGTGCCAGCAGTGGAGACAGGGGACGCACAGATACGCAGTATTTT. This chain uses TRBV2 with TRBJ2-3; TRBD1 matches at 8 bases. V was clipped by 4 bases and J by 1 base; unmatched bases: 4. This CDR3 region has 15 residues. Germline V CDR1 and CDR2: SNHLY, FYNNEI.

Turning to this clonotype: An end of the junction differs from the germline gene, which may be a read error. CDR3 in amino acids: CASSRGGGNVLTF. In DNA, the CDR3 is TGTGCCAGCAGCAGAGGGGGGGGCAACGTCCTGACTTTC. V gene TRBV7-8 combines with J gene TRBJ2-6, with D tentatively TRBD2 (7 bases). The CDR3 has 13 amino acids. Germline CDR1 SGHVS, CDR2 FQNEAQ.

V and J are TRBV6-1 and TRBJ2-7; D remains ambiguous. V gave up 6 bases and J gave up 2 bases, with 8 bases separating them. The germline V gene encodes CDR1 MNHNS and CDR2 SASEGT. This CDR3 is built from 12 residues. The CDR3 DNA is TGTGCCAGCAGCAAGGCCCCCTACGAGCAGTACTTC. Its translation is CASSKAPYEQYF.

This clonotype was observed at least ten times. The V and J genes are TRBV25-1 and TRBJ1-3, with 8 nucleotides matching TRBD1. The trim removed 1 base at V and 1 base at J, leaving 3 bases unmatched. CDR3 length equals 16 residues. Germline loops: CDR1 MGHDK, CDR2 SYGVNS. This chain's CDR3 is CASSELGTGSGNTIYF. In DNA, the CDR3 is TGTGCCAGCAGTGAATTGGGGACAGGATCTGGAAACACCATATATTTT.

The V and J genes are TRBV24-1 and TRBJ1-2; a possible D gene is TRBD1 (6 bases). The germline V gene has CDR1 KGHDR and CDR2 SFDVKD. This CDR3 spans 14 amino acids. Trimming removed 5 bases at V and 3 bases at J, with 12 bases between. The CDR3: CATSGTGQDYGYTF. CDR3 sequence (DNA): TGTGCCACCAGTGGTACAGGGCAAGACTATGGCTACACCTTC.

CDR3 in DNA: TGTGCCAGCAGCCCAGGGGAAGGAGGGGGTGAAAAACTGTTTTTT. Translated, it gives CASSPGEGGGEKLFF. The chain employs TRBV7-8 and TRBJ1-4; perhaps TRBD1 as D (6 bases). The CDR3 contains 15 residues. V lost 5 bases, J lost 7 bases, and 17 bases lay in between. The V gene's germline CDR1 is SGHVS and CDR2 FQNEAQ.

The rearrangement joins TRBV7-6 to TRBJ1-1, with 7 bases lining up with TRBD1. Losses at the gene ends were 2 bases for V and 8 bases for J; bases not matched to a gene: 8. This CDR3 is built from 14 residues. Germline CDR1 SGHVS, CDR2 FNYEAQ. The CDR3 is CASSLRDVGQEAFF. CDR3 in DNA: TGTGCCAGCAGCTTAAGGGATGTGGGACAGGAAGCTTTCTTT.